This TCR beta chain is drawn from a study of T-cell memory formation after mild COVID-19. TCRdb passed the 5' RACE reads through MiXCR, listing each CDR3 protein once. Of about 430,000 distinct CDR3 sequences listed, roughly a quarter were seen once; the top ten hold about 8.7%. The germline V gene encodes CDR1 SGDLS and CDR2 YYNGEE. The CDR3 sequence is 13 residues long. With 1 base clipped from V and 4 bases from J, the junction kept 1 base outside the gene matches. This sequence was found in an adult woman who had mild COVID-19 (a few samples of this study predate the infection). Cell type and time point are not known. The V and J genes are TRBV9 and TRBJ2-5; TRBD2 agrees at 7 bases. Sequenced sample: PBMCs or a T cell subset sorted from them (not recorded which). The CDR3 DNA reads as TGTGCCAGCAGCGTAACTAGCGTAGAGACCCAGTACTTC. This sequence encodes CASSVTSVETQYF. The full variable domain, its missing parts supplied by reference TRBV9 and TRBJ2-5, is DSGVTQTPKHLITATGQRVTLRCSPRSGDLSVYWYQQSLDQGLQFLIQYYNGEERAKGNILERFSAQQFPDLHSELNLSSLELGDSALYFCASSVTSVETQYFGPGTRLLVL.